The rows below give T cell receptor beta chains drawn from one sample of a study of blood T cells in healthy people across ages. MiXCR was run by TCRdb on the 5' RACE reads, yielding one entry per CDR3 protein. Here the sample spans about 290,000 distinct CDR3 sequences, roughly 26% being singletons. Material: blood. The origin of the receptors is a woman in her sixties or seventies in good health. CDR3s include the opening cysteine and the closing phenylalanine or tryptophan. A D gene is named only where the DNA matches it firmly.

V	D	J	CDR3
TRBV2	TRBD2	TRBJ2-1	CASSFSSGRYEQFF
TRBV6-2/TRBV6-3	NA	TRBJ1-5	CASRDSYSNQPQHF
TRBV7-2	NA	TRBJ2-3	CASSLTGFTDTQYF
TRBV4-1	NA	TRBJ2-2	CASSQANLVGVTGELFF
TRBV14	NA	TRBJ1-3	CASSPTGYSRNTIYF
TRBV7-8	NA	TRBJ2-4	CASSLERENIQYF
TRBV7-2	NA	NA	CASRPALGRGSYEQYF
TRBV28	NA	NA	CASSLADWTPSSYEQYF
TRBV12-3/TRBV12-4	NA	TRBJ1-1	CASSKQGNTEAFF
TRBV7-2	TRBD2	TRBJ2-7	CASSLGYSGGEQYF
TRBV20-1	TRBD2	TRBJ2-1	CSARPDLAGGFGGEQFF
TRBV20-1	NA	TRBJ2-7	CSARPEDTYEQYF
TRBV4-2	TRBD2	TRBJ2-1	CASSQEAGGPNEQFF
TRBV9	NA	TRBJ1-2	CASSPVSPLNYGYTF
TRBV29-1	NA	TRBJ1-2	CSVVLGDGYTF
TRBV29-1	TRBD2	TRBJ2-1	CSVPAGGYFGEQFF
TRBV9	NA	TRBJ2-5	CASSVGAEETQYF
TRBV7-2	TRBD2	TRBJ2-3	CAGSWRLAGGADTQYF
TRBV20-1	TRBD2	NA	CSARASGRYEQYF
TRBV12-3/TRBV12-4	NA	NA	CASSLRLHEQFF
TRBV12-3/TRBV12-4	NA	TRBJ2-2	CASSPSGTGRRAGELFF
TRBV4-3	NA	TRBJ1-1	CASSQEPGKGSDEAFF
TRBV7-3	NA	TRBJ2-1	CASSRQGGGNEQFF